Below, one T cell receptor (beta chain) is given with its context. Antigen specificity is unknown. The entry originates in a study of cytomegalovirus exposure and HLA in healthy donors. Study-level results: Among the CMV-associated chains, three were confirmed in vitro as specific for CMV antigens. According to the study, 150 to 200 TCR beta chains were cytomegalovirus-associated. Subsequent analysis showed first-cohort TCR clusters tending to co-occur in 120 validation repertoires. Most TCRs appeared rarely, but some public TCRs recurred in many donors.

Measured with immunoSEQ multiplex PCR; TCRdb has only the in-frame clones, and not every one. The sample shows 100,000 to 130,000 clones, 95% of them seen only once. Germline V gives CDR1 SGDLS, CDR2 YYNGEE. This CDR3 comprises 14 residues. V lost 3 bases, J lost 5 bases, and 2 bases stayed unmatched. The source of this sequence is a woman in her late teens or twenties in good health and CMV-seronegative. The sample taken for sequencing was PBMCs. This chain joins TRBV9 and TRBJ1-4, with 9 positions matching TRBD1. CDR3 residues: CASSAGTGNEKLFF. The DNA of the CDR3 is TGTGCCAGCAGCGCCGGGACAGGGAATGAAAAACTGTTTTTT.